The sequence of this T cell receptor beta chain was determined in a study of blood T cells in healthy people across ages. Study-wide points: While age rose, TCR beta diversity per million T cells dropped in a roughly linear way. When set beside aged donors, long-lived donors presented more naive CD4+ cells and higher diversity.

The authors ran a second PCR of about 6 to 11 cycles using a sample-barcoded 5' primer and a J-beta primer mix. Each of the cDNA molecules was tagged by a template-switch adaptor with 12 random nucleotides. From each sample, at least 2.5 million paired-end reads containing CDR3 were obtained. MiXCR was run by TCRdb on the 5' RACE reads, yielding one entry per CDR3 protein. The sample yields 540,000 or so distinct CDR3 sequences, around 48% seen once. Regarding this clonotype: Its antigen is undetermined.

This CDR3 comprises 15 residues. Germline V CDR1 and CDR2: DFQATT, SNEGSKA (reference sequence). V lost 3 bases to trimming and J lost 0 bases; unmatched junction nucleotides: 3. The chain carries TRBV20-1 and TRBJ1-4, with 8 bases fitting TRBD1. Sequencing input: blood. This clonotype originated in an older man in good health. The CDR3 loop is CSASRGRSTNEKLFF. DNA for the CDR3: TGCAGTGCTAGCAGGGGGCGATCAACTAATGAAAAACTGTTTTTT.